This entry lists 17 T cell receptor beta chains sequenced from one sample in a study of blood T cell repertoires in COVID-19. Here immunoSEQ multiplex PCR was the method, and the copy in TCRdb shows in-frame clones only, minus some. The sample records approximately 200,000 clones, around 89% being singletons. Source material: peripheral blood. The receptors originated from a young man with COVID-19, enrolled during active disease.

The chain links TRBV6-4 to TRBJ2-1; 14 nucleotides agree with TRBD2. The CDR3 totals 16 residues. V was pared by 2 bases and J by 9 bases, with 6 bases of the junction left unmatched. CDR1 is MRHNA and CDR2 is SNTAGT in the germline V gene. The CDR3 nucleotides read TGTGCCAGCAGTGACGGGACTAGCGGGAGAAGAGGTGAGCAGTTCTTC. This gives the protein CASSDGTSGRRGEQFF.

The rearrangement links TRBV2 to TRBJ2-1; 12 nucleotides line up with TRBD2. Germline V lookup: CDR1 SNHLY, CDR2 FYNNEI. V was clipped by 6 bases and J by 2 bases; unmatched bases: 2. This CDR3 is built from 15 residues. CDR3 in DNA: TGTGCCAGCAGACTAGCGGGGGGCCCCTACAATGAGCAGTTCTTC. This gives the protein CASRLAGGPYNEQFF.

The gene calls are TRBV27 and TRBJ1-5; a weak D match, TRBD1 (6 bases). The CDR3 spans 16 residues. The ends were cut back, 1 base at V and 3 bases at J, with 13 bases in the middle. The germline CDR1 and CDR2 sequences are MNHEY and SMNVEV (reference sequence). As DNA, the CDR3 is TGTGCCAGCAGTTTATGGGGAGGGGGAATCAATCAGCCCCAGCATTTT. Protein: CASSLWGGGINQPQHF.

This CDR3 is CASSLSLAGNTEAFF. The CDR3 DNA sequence: TGCGCCAGCAGCTTGAGCTTGGCAGGGAACACTGAAGCTTTCTTT. This chain links TRBV5-1 with TRBJ1-1, with D hard to call. V lost 1 base and J 1 base, leaving 11 bases between the germline ends. Germline-derived CDR1 and CDR2 are SGHRS and YFSETQ. This CDR3 is built from 15 residues. Full variable domain (outside the CDR3, taken from reference TRBV5-1 and TRBJ1-1): KAGVTQTPRYLIKTRGQQVTLSCSPISGHRSVSWYQQTPGQGLQFLFEYFSETQRNKGNFPGRFSGRQFSNSRSEMNVSTLELGDSALYLCASSLSLAGNTEAFFGQGTRLTVV.

The CDR3 region has the DNA TGTGCCAGCAGACGACAGGGGGTCGCAACTAATGAAAAACTGTTTTTT. It encodes CASRRQGVATNEKLFF. The chain employs TRBV6-6 and TRBJ1-4; 9 nucleotides agree with TRBD1. Per the germline V gene, CDR1 is MNHNY and CDR2 is SVGAGI (reference sequence). This CDR3 has 16 amino acids. V trimming: 6 bases; J trimming: 0 bases; junction bases outside the gene matches: 5.

The chain is built from TRBV9 and TRBJ1-2; 10 positions match TRBD1. Germline CDR1 and CDR2: SGDLS and YYNGEE. The CDR3 consists of 13 residues. The junction had 2 bases not matched to a gene; V was cut back by 4 bases and J by 5 bases. DNA of the CDR3: TGTGCCAGCAGCAGGGACAGGGGTTATGGCTACACCTTC. Protein: CASSRDRGYGYTF.

The chain uses TRBV7-2 and TRBJ2-6; D is ambiguous. The CDR3 extends over 17 amino acids. CDR1 SGHTA and CDR2 FQGNSA come from the germline V gene. Deletions cut 0 bases from V and 0 bases from J, with 9 bases between. The DNA of the CDR3 is TGTGCCAGCAGCTTAGCGGCCACAGACTCTGGGGCCAACGTCCTGACTTTC. Residues: CASSLAATDSGANVLTF.

The rearrangement links TRBV27 to TRBJ1-2, with TRBD1 identical over 7 bases. Trimming removed 6 bases from V and 7 bases from J; junction bases left unmatched: 5. Germline lookup yields CDR1 MNHEY and CDR2 SMNVEV (reference sequence). The CDR3 consists of 12 residues. CDR3 in amino acids: CASRTGEAGYTF. The CDR3 DNA follows: TGTGCCAGCAGAACAGGGGAGGCTGGCTACACCTTC.

The chain recombines TRBV24-1 with TRBJ1-2; D perhaps matches TRBD1 (6 bases). The CDR3 is made up of 14 amino acids. From germline, CDR1 is KGHDR and CDR2 SFDVKD. Trimming stripped 2 bases from V and 3 bases from J, with 9 bases between. The CDR3 DNA is TGTGCCACCAGTGATTCACAGGGTTACTATGGCTACACCTTC. This encodes CATSDSQGYYGYTF.

The DNA of the CDR3 is TGTGCCAGCAGACGGGGTGGTGGGGACACCGGGGAGCTGTTTTTT. This codes for CASRRGGGDTGELFF. This chain connects TRBV6-5 to TRBJ2-2; TRBD2 is a possible D gene (5 bases). The CDR3 is made up of 15 amino acids. The germline V and J ends were trimmed by 6 bases and 3 bases, with 14 bases remaining between them. The germline V gene encodes CDR1 MNHEY and CDR2 SVGAGI.

V and J are TRBV11-1 and TRBJ2-3; TRBD2 matches at 8 bases. The ends lost 7 bases at V and 4 bases at J; junction bases unmatched: 10. From germline, CDR1 is SGHAT and CDR2 FQDESV (reference sequence). The CDR3 length is 15 residues. The CDR3 region is CASTQGLGNSDTQYF. The CDR3 DNA reads TGTGCCAGCACCCAGGGACTAGGTAATTCAGATACGCAGTATTTT.

The chain is built from TRBV9 and TRBJ2-1, with D perhaps TRBD1 (5 bases). Trimming shortened V by 0 bases and J by 4 bases, and 11 bases separated the two germline ends. The germline V gene encodes CDR1 SGDLS and CDR2 YYNGEE. The CDR3 contains 15 residues. Here the CDR3 reads CASSVEGAGYNEQFF. The CDR3 DNA reads as TGTGCCAGCAGCGTAGAAGGGGCTGGATACAATGAGCAGTTCTTC.

The chain links TRBV25-1 to TRBJ1-2; TRBD1 aligns across 7 bases. The CDR3 loop spans 10 amino acids. CDR1 is MGHDK and CDR2 is SYGVNS in the germline V gene. Germline trimming cut 10 bases from V and 8 bases from J; bases unmatched to any gene: 4. CDR3 in amino acids: CATQGYGYTF. The DNA for the CDR3 is TGTGCCACACAGGGGTACGGCTACACCTTC.

The chain uses TRBV3-1 (or the pseudogene TRBV3-2) and TRBJ1-1; D perhaps matches TRBD1 (5 bases). This CDR3 has 14 amino acids. V dropped 3 bases and J dropped 7 bases, with 15 bases sitting between them. Germline V gene data show CDR1 as LGHDT and CDR2 as YNNKEL (reference sequence). CDR3 loop: CASSQAGGDVEAFF. The CDR3 DNA is TGTGCCAGCAGCCAGGCGGGGGGGGACGTTGAAGCTTTCTTT.

This rearrangement joins TRBV7-9 to TRBJ2-3; 7 nucleotides match TRBD2. The V and J ends lost 5 bases and 11 bases, in that order; junction bases with no gene match: 16. The CDR3 sequence is 15 residues long. Germline loops: CDR1 SEHNR, CDR2 FQNEAQ (reference sequence). CDR3 in amino acids: CASSISGTLISVQYF. For the CDR3, the DNA is TGTGCCAGCAGCATCAGCGGGACCCTTATCTCCGTGCAGTATTTT.

The genes are TRBV6-6 and TRBJ1-2; D possibly corresponds to TRBD1 (6 bases). The V gene lost 0 bases and the J gene lost 5 bases, with 16 bases spanning the gap. Germline V gives CDR1 MNHNY, CDR2 SVGAGI (reference sequence). The CDR3 is made up of 16 amino acids. The CDR3 coding sequence is TGTGCCAGCAGTTACTCGTCTCCAGGGGTTAGTTATGGCTACACCTTC. Amino acids: CASSYSSPGVSYGYTF.

J is TRBJ2-1 and V is TRBV19; 9 bases fit TRBD2. With 4 bases clipped from V and 2 bases from J, the junction kept 6 bases outside the gene matches. The CDR3 loop spans 16 amino acids. Germline-derived CDR1 and CDR2 are LNHDA and SQIVND (reference sequence). This chain's CDR3 is CASSTHLAGTYNEQFF. The CDR3 DNA reads as TGTGCCAGTAGTACCCATCTAGCGGGAACCTACAATGAGCAGTTCTTC. The full variable domain, in which reference TRBV19 and TRBJ2-1 provide the parts outside the CDR3, is DGGITQSPKYLFRKEGQNVTLSCEQNLNHDAMYWYRQDPGQGLRLIYYSQIVNDFQKGDIAEGYSVSREKKESFPLTVTSAQKNPTAFYLCASSTHLAGTYNEQFFGPGTRLTVL.